The 18 T cell receptor beta chains given below trace back to one sample, sequenced in a study of cytomegalovirus exposure and HLA in healthy donors. Vbeta (60) and Jbeta (13) primers were used in the PCR. The method was immunoSEQ multiplex PCR; TCRdb's version includes in-frame clones alone and lacks a portion of them. Of 200,000 to 250,000 clones in the sample, approximately 83% were seen once. The specimen was PBMCs. Receptor source: a girl between 10 and 17 years old in good health and CMV-seronegative.

The chain joins TRBV7-8 to TRBJ2-7; tentatively, D is TRBD1 (5 bases). There are 14 residues in the CDR3. From germline, CDR1 is SGHVS and CDR2 FQNEAQ. V lost 1 base, J lost 1 base, and 8 bases lay in between. The CDR3 DNA is TGTGCCAGCAGCTTAGGGTGGACATCCTACGAGCAGTACTTC. Its protein is CASSLGWTSYEQYF.

This chain uses TRBV5-4 with TRBJ1-1; perhaps TRBD1 as D (5 bases). CDR1 SGHNT and CDR2 YYREEE come from the germline V gene (reference sequence). The CDR3 runs 14 residues. Trimming shortened V by 4 bases and J by 3 bases, and 13 bases separated the two germline ends. DNA of the CDR3: TGTGCCAGCAGCCTCGGGGGGGTTGACACTGAAGCTTTCTTT. Translation: CASSLGGVDTEAFF.

The genes are TRBV28 and TRBJ1-1; D is ambiguous. The CDR3 sequence is 14 residues long. Trimming took 7 bases from V and 0 from J, leaving 12 bases between them. Per the germline V gene, CDR1 is MDHEN and CDR2 is SYDVKM. CDR3 coding DNA: TGTGCCAGCACAAGATGGGAGTTGAACACTGAAGCTTTCTTT. It encodes CASTRWELNTEAFF.

The genes are TRBV5-4 and TRBJ2-5; the D gene is possibly TRBD1 (5 bases). The V gene lost 0 bases and the J gene lost 3 bases, with 9 bases spanning the gap. CDR1 is SGHNT and CDR2 is YYREEE in the germline V gene (reference sequence). This CDR3 is 14 amino acids long. CDR3 sequence (DNA): TGTGCCAGCAGCTTGGATCCAGGGAAAGAGACCCAGTACTTC. It specifies CASSLDPGKETQYF.

V and J are TRBV7-3 and TRBJ2-3, with 9 bases that match TRBD2. The CDR3 length is 16 residues. J lost 4 bases, V lost 5 bases, and 10 bases had no gene match. The germline V gene encodes CDR1 SGHTA and CDR2 FQGTGA. CDR3 loop: CASSLLGAGGADTQYF. In DNA, the CDR3 is TGTGCCAGCAGCCTCTTGGGGGCGGGGGGGGCAGATACGCAGTATTTT.

The V call is TRBV11-2, the J call TRBJ2-5; 10 bases match TRBD2. The germline V gene encodes CDR1 SGHAT and CDR2 FQNNGV. V lost 3 bases to trimming and J lost 1 base; unmatched junction nucleotides: 2. The length of the CDR3 is 15 residues. CDR3 loop: CASSFTSGAQETQYF. In nucleotides, the CDR3 is TGTGCCAGCAGCTTTACTAGCGGGGCCCAAGAGACCCAGTACTTC.

The V and J genes are TRBV6-5 and TRBJ2-5, with TRBD1 matching 11 bases. The CDR3 runs 16 residues. The V segment lost 0 bases and the J segment 4 bases; nucleotides outside the gene matches: 4. From germline, CDR1 is MNHEY and CDR2 SVGAGI. Written as DNA, the CDR3 is TGTGCCAGCAGTTACTCGGACGGACAGGGGGCAGAGACCCAGTACTTC. This translates into CASSYSDGQGAETQYF.

The chain has TRBV19 and TRBJ2-5; possibly TRBD2 for D (5 bases). V was pared by 3 bases and J by 4 bases, with 15 bases between. CDR1 and CDR2 (germline): LNHDA, SQIVND (reference sequence). This CDR3 has 15 amino acids. The chain's CDR3 is CASSIFGSGGETQYF. The CDR3 nucleotides read TGTGCCAGTAGTATTTTTGGGAGCGGAGGAGAGACCCAGTACTTC.

The CDR3 here is CASSYAGWEKLFF. The CDR3 bases are TGTGCCAGCAGTTACGCCGGGTGGGAAAAACTGTTTTTT. The chain has TRBV6-5 and TRBJ1-4; D is unclear. CDR1 is MNHEY and CDR2 is SVGAGI in the germline V gene. Deletions cut 2 bases from V and 8 bases from J, with 9 bases between. There are 13 residues in the CDR3.

The sample holds one count of this clone. CDR3 region: CASSAGTGGKNTEAFF. The CDR3 region has the DNA TGTGCCAGCAGTGCGGGGACAGGGGGTAAGAACACTGAAGCTTTCTTT. The chain is built from TRBV6-1 and TRBJ1-1; TRBD1 matches 11 bases. Trimming at V came to 4 bases and at J to 1 base, leaving 5 bases not matched to a gene. CDR3 size: 16 residues. Germline V lookup: CDR1 MNHNS, CDR2 SASEGT.

The gene calls are TRBV9 and TRBJ2-5; the match to TRBD1 covers 7 bases. Germline assignment: CDR1 SGDLS and CDR2 YYNGEE. The CDR3 runs to 14 residues. J lost 3 bases, V lost 4 bases, and 6 bases had no gene match. The DNA for the CDR3 is TGTGCCAGCAGCCCCCAAGACAGGGAAGAGACCCAGTACTTC. This translates into CASSPQDREETQYF.

Comment on this clone: In the same sample, other DNA sequences code for this CDR3. The chain recombines TRBV6-5 with TRBJ1-1; no clear D gene. Between the trimmed V and J ends, which lost 0 bases and 1 base, there was a span of 3 bases. Germline assignment: CDR1 MNHEY and CDR2 SVGAGI. This CDR3 region has 13 residues. The CDR3 nucleotides read TGTGCCAGCAGTTACTCTAGGAACACTGAAGCTTTCTTT. Its translation: CASSYSRNTEAFF.

V is TRBV28 and J is TRBJ2-1; 7 bases align to TRBD1. There are 11 residues in the CDR3. CDR1 MDHEN and CDR2 SYDVKM come from the germline V gene. The trim removed 11 bases at V and 4 bases at J, leaving 2 bases unmatched. CDR3 nucleotide sequence: TGTGCCGGGGGACAGTACAATGAGCAGTTCTTC. Protein: CAGGQYNEQFF. Together with reference TRBV28 and TRBJ2-1, the CDR3 gives the full variable domain: DVKVTQSSRYLVKRTGEKVFLECVQDMDHENMFWYRQDPGLGLRLIYFSYDVKMKEKGDIPEGYSVSREKKERFSLILESASTNQTSMYLCAGGQYNEQFFGPGTRLTVL.

This clone was observed a single time. This chain connects TRBV19 to TRBJ1-5, with 7 nucleotides matching TRBD1. V trimming: 5 bases; J trimming: 7 bases; junction bases outside the gene matches: 5. The germline gives CDR1 LNHDA, CDR2 SQIVND (reference sequence). This CDR3 region has 13 residues. For the CDR3, the DNA is TGTGCCAGTAGTTTTGTCAGGGGGCAGCCCCAGCATTTT. This gives the protein CASSFVRGQPQHF.

This chain links TRBV5-1 with TRBJ2-5; a possible D gene is TRBD2 (7 bases). Trimming pared 4 bases from V and 2 bases from J, leaving 21 bases between. The CDR3 is made up of 17 amino acids. The germline V gene encodes CDR1 SGHRS and CDR2 YFSETQ. Here the CDR3 reads CASSHRGYGGPQETQYF. The CDR3 DNA is TGCGCCAGCAGCCACAGAGGATACGGGGGGCCACAAGAGACCCAGTACTTC.

V gene TRBV7-9 combines with J gene TRBJ1-5, with a possible D match to TRBD1 (6 bases). The CDR3 runs to 15 residues. Trimming removed 5 bases at V and 4 bases at J, with 15 bases between. Germline-derived CDR1 and CDR2 are SEHNR and FQNEAQ (reference sequence). CDR3 sequence (DNA): TGTGCCAGCAGCGGTTTAGGGGGGGGAAATCAGCCCCAGCATTTT. Translation: CASSGLGGGNQPQHF. The complete variable domain, with remaining parts taken from reference TRBV7-9 and TRBJ1-5, reads DTGVSQNPRHKITKRGQNVTFRCDPISEHNRLYWYRQTLGQGPEFLTYFQNEAQLEKSRLLSDRFSAERPKGSFSTLEIQRTEQGDSAMYLCASSGLGGGNQPQHFGDGTRLSIL.

The chain couples TRBV14 to TRBJ2-7; D uncertain. The ends were cut back, 1 base at V and 0 bases at J, with 13 bases in the middle. The CDR3 runs to 16 residues. The germline V gene encodes CDR1 SGHDN and CDR2 FVKESK. This chain's CDR3 is CASSQVVGSNSYEQYF. CDR3 in DNA: TGTGCCAGCAGCCAAGTAGTTGGTTCCAACTCCTACGAGCAGTACTTC.

V and J are TRBV5-1 and TRBJ2-6; 7 bases are shared with TRBD2. The J segment lost 2 bases and the V segment lost 7 bases, leaving 9 bases of the junction unmatched. Germline lookup yields CDR1 SGHRS and CDR2 YFSETQ. The CDR3 is 16 residues long. The DNA of the CDR3 is TGCGCCAGCCGACGGTCCGGGACTACTGGGGCCAACGTCCTGACTTTC. This codes for CASRRSGTTGANVLTF.